This T cell receptor (beta chain) emerged from a study of tumor and adjacent non-tumor tissue in lung cancer. On the study more broadly: The cohort had approximately 12 adenocarcinoma, a couple of squamous cell and 1 small cell patients. Stage I to III disease affected 9 to 10 men and 5 women aged about 31 to 80. Study-wide points: Compared with tumor, normal lung showed significantly lower TCR diversity.

Three rounds of nested PCR, following a modified ARM-PCR protocol, produced the TCRbeta library. Each CDR3 protein is one row after TCRdb ran MiXCR on the multiplex PCR reads. Here the sample spans approximately 150,000 distinct CDR3 sequences, about 71% being singletons. V was pared by 6 bases and J by 1 base, with 14 bases between. The length of the CDR3 is 15 residues. This clonotype was seen repeatedly, ten times or more. Its antigen is currently unknown. No cell sorting was done before RNA was extracted from the tissue. This sequence joins TRBV12-3 or TRBV12-4 and TRBJ2-3; D is uncertain. The sequenced material came from lung tumor tissue. The source of this sequence is a man between 60 and 75 years old with small cell lung cancer. CDR3 sequence reads: CASSSPPPGTDTQYF. Here the CDR3 DNA reads TGTGCCAGCAGCTCTCCCCCCCCAGGCACAGATACGCAGTATTTT.